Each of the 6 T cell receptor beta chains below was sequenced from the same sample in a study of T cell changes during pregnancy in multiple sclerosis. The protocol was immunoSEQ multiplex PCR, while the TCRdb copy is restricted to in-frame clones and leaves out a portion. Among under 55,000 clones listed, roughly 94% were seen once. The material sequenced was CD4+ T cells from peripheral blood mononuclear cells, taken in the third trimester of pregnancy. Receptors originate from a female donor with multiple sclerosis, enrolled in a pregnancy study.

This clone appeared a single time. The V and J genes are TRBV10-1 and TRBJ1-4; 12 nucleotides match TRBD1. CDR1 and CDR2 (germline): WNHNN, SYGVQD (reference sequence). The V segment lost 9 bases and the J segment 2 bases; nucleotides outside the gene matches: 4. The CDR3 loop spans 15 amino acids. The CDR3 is CARGQGARTNEKLFF. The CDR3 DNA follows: TGCGCCAGGGGACAGGGGGCTCGGACTAATGAAAAACTGTTTTTT.

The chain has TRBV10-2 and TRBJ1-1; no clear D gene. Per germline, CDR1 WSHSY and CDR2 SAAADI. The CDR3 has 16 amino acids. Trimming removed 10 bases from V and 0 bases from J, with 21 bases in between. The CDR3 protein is CAISRSNPGVNTEAFF. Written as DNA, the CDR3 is TGCGCCATCTCGAGAAGCAATCCCGGGGTGAACACTGAAGCTTTCTTT.

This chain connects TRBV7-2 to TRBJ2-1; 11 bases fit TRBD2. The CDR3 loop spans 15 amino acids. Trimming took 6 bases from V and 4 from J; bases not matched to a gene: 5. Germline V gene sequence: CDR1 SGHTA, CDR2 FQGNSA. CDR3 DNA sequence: TGTGCCAGCAGGTCTAGCGGGAGGTCATACAATGAGCAGTTCTTC. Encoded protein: CASRSSGRSYNEQFF.

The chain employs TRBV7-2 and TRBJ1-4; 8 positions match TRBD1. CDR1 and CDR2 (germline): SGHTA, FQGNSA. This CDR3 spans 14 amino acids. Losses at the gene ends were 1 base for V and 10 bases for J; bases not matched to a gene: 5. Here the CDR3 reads CASSLDAGGRKLFF. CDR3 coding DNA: TGTGCCAGCAGCTTAGATGCAGGGGGCCGAAAACTGTTTTTT.

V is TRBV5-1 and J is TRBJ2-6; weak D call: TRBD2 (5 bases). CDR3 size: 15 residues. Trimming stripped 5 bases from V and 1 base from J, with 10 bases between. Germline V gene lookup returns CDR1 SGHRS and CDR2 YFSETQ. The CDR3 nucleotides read TGCGCCAGCAGGAGGGCCGCTTCTGGGGCCAACGTCCTGACTTTC. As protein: CASRRAASGANVLTF.

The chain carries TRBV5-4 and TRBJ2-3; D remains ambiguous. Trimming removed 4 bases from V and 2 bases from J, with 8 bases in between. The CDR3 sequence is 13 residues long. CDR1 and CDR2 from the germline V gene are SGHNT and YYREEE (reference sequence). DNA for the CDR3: TGTGCCAGCAGCCCTTCGTTCACAGATACGCAGTATTTT. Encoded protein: CASSPSFTDTQYF.